Shown below are 11 T cell receptor beta chains from a single sample sequenced in a study of CD4 T cells in relation to SARS-CoV-2 and coronaviruses. The unexposed donors gave CD4+ T cells in about 2010-2019, prior to COVID-19. Method: immunoSEQ multiplex PCR; TCRdb's copy keeps in-frame clones and lacks some. The sample holds tens of thousands of clones; approximately 93% are singletons and the top ten take around 0.23%. Sequencing was done on a sample of naive CD4+ T cells from PBMCs. Subset indicated: naive CD4+ T cells isolated by negative enrichment. These receptors came from a human donor in good health.

The rearrangement links TRBV7-6 to TRBJ2-3, with D perhaps TRBD1 or TRBD2 (5 bases each). Looked up from germline, CDR1 is SGHVS and CDR2 is FNYEAQ. This CDR3 spans 16 amino acids. V lost 2 bases and J 1 base, leaving 13 bases between the germline ends. The DNA for the CDR3 is TGTGCCAGCAGCTTAAGGGGAGCACAGGGCACAGATACGCAGTATTTT. It is translated as CASSLRGAQGTDTQYF.

The chain is built from TRBV20-1 and TRBJ1-2; 7 bases line up with TRBD1. This CDR3 is 11 amino acids long. Looked up from germline, CDR1 is DFQATT and CDR2 is SNEGSKA (reference sequence). As DNA, the CDR3 is TGCCGACCGGCAGGGGGGCATGGCTACACCTTC. Translated, it gives CRPAGGHGYTF.

The chain has TRBV19 and TRBJ1-4; D is uncertain. This CDR3 contains 13 residues. Trimming removed 3 bases from V and 8 bases from J, with 10 bases in between. Germline V gene data show CDR1 as LNHDA and CDR2 as SQIVND (reference sequence). The CDR3 DNA reads TGTGCCAGTAGTATTTGGGGAGGAGAAAAACTGTTTTTT. This encodes CASSIWGGEKLFF.

The chain is built from TRBV19 and TRBJ2-7, with D tentatively TRBD1 (6 bases). Germline V lookup: CDR1 LNHDA, CDR2 SQIVND (reference sequence). V was trimmed by 4 bases and J by 4 bases, leaving 20 bases between them. The CDR3 length is 16 residues. This chain's CDR3 is CASSRLGQAISYEQYF. CDR3 nucleotide sequence: TGTGCCAGTAGTAGATTGGGACAAGCTATTTCGTACGAGCAGTACTTC.

The gene calls are TRBV30 and TRBJ1-1; the match to TRBD1 covers 9 bases. The junction had 8 bases not matched to a gene; V was cut back by 5 bases and J by 1 base. CDR1 and CDR2 (germline): GTSNPN, SVGIG (reference sequence). The CDR3 loop spans 15 amino acids. Here the CDR3 reads CAWALTGGRNTEAFF. CDR3 DNA: TGTGCCTGGGCCCTCACAGGGGGCAGGAACACTGAAGCTTTCTTT.

The V and J genes are TRBV7-9 and TRBJ1-1; a weak D match, TRBD1 (6 bases). The CDR3 sequence is 13 residues long. Looked up from germline, CDR1 is SEHNR and CDR2 is FQNEAQ (reference sequence). V lost 3 bases and J lost 5, with 10 bases in between. CDR3 sequence (DNA): TGTGCCAGCAGCTTGGAGGGGGGGACTGAAGCTTTCTTT. Protein: CASSLEGGTEAFF.

The J gene is TRBJ2-2, the V gene TRBV19; D is perhaps TRBD1 or TRBD2 (5 bases each). This CDR3 comprises 15 residues. The germline V and J ends were trimmed by 6 bases and 0 bases, with 11 bases remaining between them. Germline V gene lookup returns CDR1 LNHDA and CDR2 SQIVND (reference sequence). The CDR3 is CASRVGTTNTGELFF. The CDR3 DNA sequence: TGTGCCAGTAGGGTCGGGACCACGAACACCGGGGAGCTGTTTTTT.

This chain joins TRBV7-3 and TRBJ2-1; 7 positions match TRBD2. The CDR3 runs 16 residues. The junction had 2 bases not matched to a gene; V was cut back by 0 bases and J by 0 bases. Germline CDR1 reads SGHTA; CDR2 reads FQGTGA. In DNA, the CDR3 is TGTGCCAGCAGCTTAACGACTAGCCTCTCCTACAATGAGCAGTTCTTC. It translates to CASSLTTSLSYNEQFF.

This sequence joins TRBV12-3 or TRBV12-4 and TRBJ1-2; D gene ambiguous. With 3 bases removed from V and 6 bases from J, the gap between germline ends came to 8 bases. The CDR3 runs 12 residues. Here the CDR3 DNA reads TGTGCCAGCAGTTTGCAGGCAGATGGCTACACCTTC. It codes for CASSLQADGYTF.

J is TRBJ1-5 and V is TRBV28; D may be TRBD1 (5 bases). Germline V gene lookup returns CDR1 MDHEN and CDR2 SYDVKM. The CDR3 contains 16 residues. V dropped 3 bases and J dropped 2 bases, with 14 bases sitting between them. The CDR3 is CASSLKHRYGNQPQHF. As DNA, the CDR3 is TGTGCCAGCAGTTTGAAACACAGGTACGGCAATCAGCCCCAGCATTTT.

The chain joins TRBV2 to TRBJ2-3; 8 nucleotides agree with TRBD2. The CDR3 loop spans 14 amino acids. V lost 7 bases, J lost 4 bases, and 7 bases stayed unmatched. Germline assignment: CDR1 SNHLY and CDR2 FYNNEI. In nucleotides, the CDR3 is TGTGCCAGCAAACTAGCGGACTACTCAGATACGCAGTATTTT. It translates to CASKLADYSDTQYF.